Only a few counts were recorded for the clone carrying this T cell receptor (beta chain). Its specificity is unknown. The entry originates in a study of Graves' ophthalmopathy and Graves' hyperthyroidism. Study-level points and caveats: Discriminating ophthalmopathy from stable hyperthyroidism, a 13-signature model attained a sensitivity of about 89% and a specificity of approximately 81%. Most expanded clonotypes in thyroid above 0.001 frequency also showed up in blood. Forecasting of ophthalmopathy progression by the model achieved over 55% sensitivity and roughly 78% specificity.

The authors amplified TCR beta CDR3 regions from RNA transcripts. HTBI-primed first-round RT-PCR preceded second-round multiplex PCR. TCRdb ran MiXCR on the multiplex PCR reads and lists one entry per CDR3 protein. This table has around 670,000 distinct CDR3 sequences, 40% appearing once. Germline loops: CDR1 LNHNV, CDR2 YYDKDF (reference sequence). J lost 2 bases, V lost 9 bases, and 3 bases had no gene match. CDR3 size: 12 residues. Among the exclusions were patients with other autoimmune diseases, uncontrolled infections, pregnancy or lactation. The source of this sequence is an adult man with Graves' ophthalmopathy. V gene TRBV15 combines with J gene TRBJ1-2, with TRBD1 matching over 7 bases. The sequenced sample was peripheral blood. CDR3 region: CATTQGNYGYTF. The CDR3 DNA reads TGTGCCACAACACAGGGGAACTATGGCTACACCTTC. Variable domain in full (rest from reference TRBV15 and TRBJ1-2): DAMVIQNPRYQVTQFGKPVTLSCSQTLNHNVMYWYQQKSSQAPKLLFHYYDKDFNNEADTPDNFQSRRPNTSFCFLDIRSPGLGDTAMYLCATTQGNYGYTFGSGTRLTVV.